This TCR beta chain emerged from a study of CD4 T cells in relation to SARS-CoV-2 and coronaviruses. Study results and limitations: This crossreactivity analysis covered spike protein alone, no other viral proteins. Monoreactive clones expanded significantly more to SARS-CoV-2 than crossreactive clones did.

Generated by immunoSEQ multiplex PCR, the TCRdb table keeps only in-frame clones and is missing some. The sample has about 55,000 clones, 86% seen once; the top ten hold approximately 1.4%. Unexposed donor CD4+ T cells date from about 2011-2018, before the COVID-19 pandemic. Cryopreserved PBMCs were CD4-enriched, then split into naive and memory cells. Remarks on this clone: Its antigen is not known.

The sequence was obtained from a human donor in good health. Material: memory CD4+ T cells from PBMCs.

The CDR3 nucleotides read TGTGCCAGCAGTGAAAGGTCGGGGGCGATACCCTACGAGCAGTACTTC. This sequence encodes CASSERSGAIPYEQYF. The V call is TRBV2, the J call TRBJ2-7; D is tentatively TRBD1 or TRBD2 (6 bases each). Trimming left V 2 bases short and J 2 bases short, with 16 bases between. Germline CDR1 SNHLY, CDR2 FYNNEI. This CDR3 is 16 amino acids long.